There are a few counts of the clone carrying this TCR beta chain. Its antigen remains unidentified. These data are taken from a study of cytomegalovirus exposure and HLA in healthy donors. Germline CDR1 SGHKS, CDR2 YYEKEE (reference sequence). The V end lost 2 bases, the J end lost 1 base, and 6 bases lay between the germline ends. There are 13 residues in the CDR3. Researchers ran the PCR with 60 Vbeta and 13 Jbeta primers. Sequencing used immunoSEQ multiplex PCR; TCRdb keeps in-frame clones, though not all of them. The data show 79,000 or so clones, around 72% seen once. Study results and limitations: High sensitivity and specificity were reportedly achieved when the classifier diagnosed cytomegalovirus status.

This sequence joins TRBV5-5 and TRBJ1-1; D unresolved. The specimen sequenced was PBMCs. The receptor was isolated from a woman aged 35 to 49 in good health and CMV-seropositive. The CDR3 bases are TGTGCCAGCAGCTTTGGAGGGAACACTGAAGCTTTCTTT. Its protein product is CASSFGGNTEAFF.